This T cell receptor (beta chain) was documented in a study of blood T cell repertoires in COVID-19. As for the study in general: Specimens from acute and convalescent COVID-19 originated in the United States, Italy and Spain.

Per the authors' pipeline: It was from reference gene primer amplification that nucleated cell counts were estimated. TCRdb's table, derived via immunoSEQ multiplex PCR, lists solely in-frame clones and lacks some. The DNA was the basis for D and trimming; V, J and clone size are from that table. The data contain some 310,000 clones, just under 90% of them seen just once; the ten biggest clones take up less than 9.5%. CDR3 size: 16 residues. J was trimmed by 4 bases and V by 11 bases; bases with no gene match: 17. Germline V gene lookup returns CDR1 MDHEN and CDR2 SYDVKM. Sequenced material: PBMCs or T cells enriched from blood (not recorded which). The receptor comes from a woman between 25 and 40 years old who had recovered from COVID-19. The chain recombines TRBV28 with TRBJ2-4; TRBD2 matches at 7 bases. This CDR3 reads CASRRKGLAVKNIQYF. CDR3 nucleotides: TGTGCCTCTCGAAGAAAGGGGCTAGCGGTGAAAAACATTCAGTACTTC.